Listed here is a single T cell receptor beta chain. CDR3 length: 14 residues. Germline V gene data show CDR1 as SGHDN and CDR2 as FVKESK. V lost 5 bases to trimming and J lost 9 bases, with 17 bases between them. This entry is derived from a study of blood T cell repertoires in COVID-19. Sequenced by immunoSEQ multiplex PCR; TCRdb stores in-frame clones only, minus some. This sample has 120,000 to 150,000 clones, with less than 85% found just once. This chain links TRBV14 with TRBJ2-4, with D possibly TRBD2 on 5 matching bases. This sequence originates from a human donor in a cohort sampled during active COVID-19. Material for sequencing was peripheral blood. CDR3 residues: CASSSDWASVIQYF. CDR3 nucleotide sequence: TGTGCCAGCAGCTCGGACTGGGCCTCGGTCATTCAGTACTTC.